The 24 T cell receptor beta chains presented below share a single source sample, sequenced in a study of CD8 T cells in ankylosing spondylitis. MiXCR, run by TCRdb on the 5' RACE reads, gives a single entry per CDR3 protein. The repertoire holds 180,000 or so distinct CDR3 sequences, with around 10% as singletons. Input material: blood, either unsorted or a sorted T cell fraction (not recorded which). These TCRs come from a male donor with ankylosing spondylitis or in good health (not recorded which).

This clonotype was seen ten or more times. This rearrangement joins TRBV5-5 to TRBJ2-1; D gene unclear. This CDR3 comprises 14 residues. Deletions cut 7 bases from V and 0 bases from J, with 11 bases between. Germline-derived CDR1 and CDR2 are SGHKS and YYEKEE (reference sequence). CDR3 amino acids: CASSARSSYNEQFF. DNA of the CDR3: TGTGCCAGCTCCGCGAGGAGCTCCTACAATGAGCAGTTCTTC.

This chain uses TRBV30 with TRBJ1-1; D is ambiguous. The CDR3 covers 13 residues. Trimming removed 0 bases at V and 2 bases at J, with 7 bases between. Germline V gives CDR1 GTSNPN, CDR2 SVGIG (reference sequence). The CDR3 DNA reads as TGTGCCTGGAGTGTACGGGGAAACACTGAAGCTTTCTTT. It is translated as CAWSVRGNTEAFF.

This clonotype was seen ten or more times. CDR3 DNA: TGCAGCGCAGCGTCGTGGGCCGGGAGGGCCGACGGTGAGCAGTTCTTC. Translating it yields CSAASWAGRADGEQFF. The chain uses TRBV20-1 and TRBJ2-1; 8 nucleotides agree with TRBD2. Germline CDR1 reads DFQATT; CDR2 reads SNEGSKA (reference sequence). This CDR3 comprises 16 residues.

The sample holds a few counts of this clonotype. V gene TRBV6-4 combines with J gene TRBJ2-7; TRBD2 matches at 13 bases. The germline CDR1 and CDR2 sequences are MRHNA and SNTAGT. This CDR3 is built from 18 residues. The V gene end was trimmed by 9 bases and the J gene end by 0 bases; junction bases not matched to a gene: 14. The CDR3 nucleotides are TGTGCCAGATTACCGGGACTAGCGGGACTACCACCCTCCTACGAGCAGTACTTC. Translating it yields CARLPGLAGLPPSYEQYF.

This clonotype was counted between two and nine times. V and J are TRBV6-2 or TRBV6-3 and TRBJ1-5; 8 nucleotides agree with TRBD1. Unmatched junction bases numbered 12, after V lost 11 bases and J lost 0 bases. The CDR3 totals 16 residues. Germline V CDR1 and CDR2: MNHEY, SVGEGT. CDR3 protein: CAARQGRHDSNQPQHF. CDR3 DNA sequence: TGTGCCGCGCGACAGGGGAGGCACGATAGCAATCAGCCCCAGCATTTT.

In this sample, this clonotype turned up a few times. The V call is TRBV30, the J call TRBJ2-2, with D perhaps matching TRBD1 or TRBD2 (5 bases each). V lost 8 bases, J lost 0 bases, and 13 bases lay in between. The germline CDR1 and CDR2 sequences are GTSNPN and SVGIG (reference sequence). The CDR3 sequence is 14 residues long. CDR3 sequence reads: CAGRGAANTGELFF. DNA for the CDR3: TGTGCCGGAAGGGGAGCGGCGAACACCGGGGAGCTGTTTTTT.

V is TRBV28 and J is TRBJ2-3, with a weak D call TRBD2 (6 bases). V lost 6 bases to trimming and J lost 1 base, with 17 bases between them. CDR3 length: 16 amino acids. CDR1 and CDR2 (germline): MDHEN, SYDVKM. The CDR3 spells CASSENGRGGTDTQYF. Written as DNA, the CDR3 is TGTGCCAGCAGCGAAAACGGGCGGGGAGGCACAGATACGCAGTATTTT.

This clonotype was observed many times. The genes are TRBV12-3 or TRBV12-4 and TRBJ2-3; 8 bases are shared with TRBD2. The CDR3 runs to 16 residues. J was trimmed by 2 bases and V by 5 bases; bases with no gene match: 9. CDR3 in amino acids: CASSPLIAGITDTQYF. The CDR3, as DNA: TGTGCCAGCAGTCCTCTTATAGCGGGGATCACAGATACGCAGTATTTT.

The DNA of the CDR3 is TGCAGTGCCACCTCAGAGGGGGATTACAATCGCGGATACACCTTC. Its protein product is CSATSEGDYNRGYTF. The chain joins TRBV20-1 to TRBJ1-2, with D maybe TRBD1 (6 bases). CDR3 size: 15 residues. The V gene's germline CDR1 is DFQATT and CDR2 SNEGSKA (reference sequence). The V end lost 6 bases, the J end lost 11 bases, and 28 bases lay between the germline ends.

The table lists this clonotype with many counts. The chain couples TRBV27 to TRBJ2-7; no firm D call. The CDR3 consists of 15 residues. Germline assignment: CDR1 MNHEY and CDR2 SMNVEV (reference sequence). The V and J ends lost 3 bases and 2 bases respectively, with 14 bases between them. This CDR3 is CASSLDGLLAYEQYF. The CDR3 nucleotides are TGTGCCAGCAGTTTGGACGGCTTATTGGCCTACGAGCAGTACTTC.

Many counts were recorded for this clonotype. V is TRBV5-1 and J is TRBJ1-1, with TRBD1 matching over 8 bases. CDR1 is SGHRS and CDR2 is YFSETQ in the germline V gene. V shed 3 bases and J 5 bases; nucleotides not matched to a gene: 9. CDR3 length: 15 amino acids. DNA of the CDR3: TGCGCCAGCAGCTCAGGCGGACAGGGAGAAACTGAAGCTTTCTTT. It translates to CASSSGGQGETEAFF.

The chain links TRBV2 to TRBJ2-1; D unclear. The CDR3 spans 17 residues. Germline values: CDR1 SNHLY, CDR2 FYNNEI. As DNA, the CDR3 is TGTACCTTCACCCCGGCGGTAGGGCCCTTTACCTACAATGAGCAGTTCTTC. This gives the protein CTFTPAVGPFTYNEQFF.

The table lists this clonotype with many counts. The V call is TRBV3-1, the J call TRBJ2-5; the D is unclear. The CDR3 runs to 16 residues. The ends were cut back, 0 bases at V and 5 bases at J, with 16 bases in the middle. Germline lookup yields CDR1 LGHDT and CDR2 YNNKEL (reference sequence). The CDR3 reads CASSQDEASWAETQYF. CDR3 nucleotides: TGTGCCAGCAGCCAAGATGAAGCTAGTTGGGCGGAGACCCAGTACTTC.

This clonotype appeared many times. The CDR3 DNA follows: TGTGCCAGCAGCCAAGTCGGAAGGGGAGATACGCAGTATTTT. Residues: CASSQVGRGDTQYF. The chain joins TRBV3-1 to TRBJ2-3, with a weak D call TRBD1 (5 bases). The CDR3 is made up of 14 amino acids. Germline values: CDR1 LGHDT, CDR2 YNNKEL (reference sequence). V was clipped by 1 base and J by 5 bases, with 10 bases between them.

This clonotype was recorded many times. This chain links TRBV20-1 with TRBJ2-2, with 13 bases aligning to TRBD2. CDR1 and CDR2 (germline): DFQATT, SNEGSKA (reference sequence). The CDR3 length is 17 residues. Trimming at V came to 5 bases and at J to 2 bases, leaving 8 bases not matched to a gene. CDR3 protein: CSAVGLAGPFNTGELFF. CDR3 bases: TGCAGTGCTGTGGGACTAGCGGGGCCCTTTAACACCGGGGAGCTGTTTTTT.

The CDR3 DNA follows: TGTGCCAGCAGCTCCGAGTGGGACTCTGGAAACACCATATATTTT. Its protein is CASSSEWDSGNTIYF. The chain joins TRBV7-9 to TRBJ1-3; D is undetermined. V was cut by 4 bases and J by 0 bases, with 10 bases left in between. In germline, CDR1 is SEHNR, CDR2 FQNEAQ (reference sequence). This CDR3 is 15 amino acids long.

This clonotype appeared many times. The chain combines TRBV3-1 with TRBJ2-6, with D unclear. Germline V gene lookup returns CDR1 LGHDT and CDR2 YNNKEL (reference sequence). This CDR3 region has 15 residues. Trimming left V 4 bases short and J 0 bases short, with 7 bases between. CDR3 loop: CASSRSNSGANVLTF. CDR3 bases: TGTGCCAGCAGCCGTAGCAACTCTGGGGCCAACGTCCTGACTTTC. Filled out from reference TRBV3-1 and TRBJ2-6, the complete variable domain reads DTAVSQTPKYLVTQMGNDKSIKCEQNLGHDTMYWYKQDSKKFLKIMFSYNNKELIINETVPNRFSPKSPDKAHLNLHINSLELGDSAVYFCASSRSNSGANVLTFGAGSRLTVL.

In this sample, this clonotype turned up many times. The chain uses TRBV7-2 and TRBJ1-4; D not resolved. V lost 1 base, J lost 12 bases, and 9 bases lay in between. The CDR3 loop spans 12 amino acids. CDR1 is SGHTA, CDR2 FQGNSA, per germline. CDR3 region: CASSLDYVELFF. CDR3 in DNA: TGTGCCAGCAGCTTAGATTATGTAGAACTGTTTTTT.

V usage is TRBV27 and J usage is TRBJ1-1; unclear D gene. Germline values: CDR1 MNHEY, CDR2 SMNVEV (reference sequence). The CDR3 is made up of 14 amino acids. Trimming removed 5 bases at V and 1 base at J, with 11 bases between. The CDR3, as DNA: TGTGCCAGCAGTCCCTTGGACGGGAACACTGAAGCTTTCTTT. Its translation is CASSPLDGNTEAFF.

This clonotype was detected many times. The rearrangement joins TRBV6-5 to TRBJ1-1; D is perhaps TRBD1 (5 bases). CDR3 length equals 13 residues. Germline lookup yields CDR1 MNHEY and CDR2 SVGAGI. Trimming removed 4 bases at V and 8 bases at J, with 14 bases between. The CDR3 DNA is TGTGCCAGCAGTTCCCCGGGACCAACCGAAGCTTTCTTT. Translated: CASSSPGPTEAFF.

This clonotype was recorded many times. V is TRBV30 and J is TRBJ2-1; TRBD1 matches 10 bases. The CDR3 length is 16 residues. Germline CDR1 is GTSNPN and CDR2 is SVGIG (reference sequence). Germline trimming cut 2 bases from V and 1 base from J; bases unmatched to any gene: 5. DNA of the CDR3: TGTGCCTGGAGTCCGGGACAGGGGCCTTCCTACAATGAGCAGTTCTTC. It yields the protein CAWSPGQGPSYNEQFF.

At least ten counts were recorded for this clonotype. J is TRBJ2-2 and V is TRBV2; D is possibly TRBD1 (5 bases). Between the trimmed V and J ends, which lost 5 bases and 4 bases, there was a span of 11 bases. CDR1 is SNHLY, CDR2 FYNNEI, per germline. The CDR3 is made up of 14 amino acids. DNA for the CDR3: TGTGCCAGCAGTTCCCTCGACAGCACCGGGGAGCTGTTTTTT. Encoded protein: CASSSLDSTGELFF.

In its sample, this clonotype was seen many times. V is TRBV10-3 and J is TRBJ1-1; D ambiguous. Germline loops: CDR1 ENHRY, CDR2 SYGVKD. CDR3 length: 14 amino acids. V gave up 0 bases and J gave up 1 base, with 6 bases separating them. The CDR3: CAISESQRNTEAFF. Here the CDR3 DNA reads TGTGCCATCAGTGAGTCCCAGAGGAACACTGAAGCTTTCTTT.

The chain carries TRBV27 and TRBJ1-6, with a possible D match to TRBD1 (5 bases). The CDR3 has 16 amino acids. Germline V lookup: CDR1 MNHEY, CDR2 SMNVEV (reference sequence). V lost 5 bases to trimming and J lost 10 bases, with 21 bases between them. The CDR3 sequence: CASSPTSGTPLSPLHF. The CDR3, as DNA: TGTGCCAGCAGTCCCACCTCCGGGACGCCGCTATCACCCCTCCACTTT.